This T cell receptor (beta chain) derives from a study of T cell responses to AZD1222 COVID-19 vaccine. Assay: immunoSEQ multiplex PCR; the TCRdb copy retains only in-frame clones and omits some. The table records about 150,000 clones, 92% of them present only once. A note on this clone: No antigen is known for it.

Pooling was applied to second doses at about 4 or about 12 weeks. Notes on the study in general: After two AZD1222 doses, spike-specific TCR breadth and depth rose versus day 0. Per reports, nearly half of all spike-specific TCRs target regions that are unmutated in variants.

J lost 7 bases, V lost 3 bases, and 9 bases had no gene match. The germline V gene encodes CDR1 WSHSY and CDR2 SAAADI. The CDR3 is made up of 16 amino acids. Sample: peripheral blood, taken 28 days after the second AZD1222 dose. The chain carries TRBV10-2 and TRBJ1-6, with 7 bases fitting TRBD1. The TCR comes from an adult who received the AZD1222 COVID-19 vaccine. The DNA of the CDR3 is TGCGCCAGCAGTGACCCCCGACAGGGAGGCAATTCACCCCTCCACTTT. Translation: CASSDPRQGGNSPLHF.